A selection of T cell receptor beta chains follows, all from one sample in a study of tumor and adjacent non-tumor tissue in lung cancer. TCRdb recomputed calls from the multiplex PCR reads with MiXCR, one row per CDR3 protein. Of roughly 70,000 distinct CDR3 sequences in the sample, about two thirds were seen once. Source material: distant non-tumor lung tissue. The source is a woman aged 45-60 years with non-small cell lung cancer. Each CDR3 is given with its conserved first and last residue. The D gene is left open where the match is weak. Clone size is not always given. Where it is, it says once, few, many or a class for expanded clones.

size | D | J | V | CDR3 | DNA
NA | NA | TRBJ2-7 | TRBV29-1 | CSVLAGDNPYEQYF | TGTAGCGTTCTGGCCGGGGACAACCCCTACGAGCAGTACTTC
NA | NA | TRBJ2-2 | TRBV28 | CAGNLRGRGELFF | TGTGCCGGCAATTTACGGGGGCGCGGGGAGCTGTTTTTT
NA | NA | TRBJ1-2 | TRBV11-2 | CASSANEAPNCGYTF | TGTGCCAGCAGCGCGAACGAGGCTCCCAACTGTGGCTACACCTTC
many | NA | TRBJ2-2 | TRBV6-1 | CASSDHRDLNTGELFF | TGTGCCAGCAGTGACCACCGGGACTTGAACACCGGGGAGCTGTTTTTT
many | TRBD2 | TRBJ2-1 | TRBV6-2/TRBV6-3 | CASSYAWSGKITNEQFF | TGTGCCAGCAGTTACGCATGGAGCGGGAAGATAACGAATGAGCAGTTCTTC
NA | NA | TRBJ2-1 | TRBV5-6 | CVNSLLWGWDEQFF | TGTGTCAACAGCCTCCTATGGGGGTGGGATGAGCAGTTCTTC
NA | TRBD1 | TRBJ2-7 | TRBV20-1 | CSTRVQARDSSYEQYF | TGCAGTACTAGAGTCCAGGCCCGGGACAGCTCCTACGAGCAGTACTTC
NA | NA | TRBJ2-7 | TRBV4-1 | CSNDQDWGWEQYF | TGCTCCAACGACCAAGATTGGGGGTGGGAGCAGTACTTC
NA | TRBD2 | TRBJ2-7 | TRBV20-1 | CCASGWAMGGFSYEQYF | TGCTGTGCTTCAGGGTGGGCAATGGGAGGGTTTTCCTACGAGCAGTACTTC
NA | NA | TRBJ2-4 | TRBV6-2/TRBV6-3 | CASEPKARENIRYF | TGTGCCAGCGAACCTAAGGCTAGAGAAAACATTCGGTACTTC
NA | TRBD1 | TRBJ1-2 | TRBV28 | CASCRTGFFGYTF | TGTGCCAGCTGCCGGACAGGTTTTTTTGGTTACACCTTC
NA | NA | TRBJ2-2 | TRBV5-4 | CASSLGLSGATNTGELFF | TGTGCCAGCAGCTTGGGACTATCGGGCGCTACGAACACCGGGGAGCTGTTTTTT
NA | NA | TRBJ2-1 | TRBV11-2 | CASSPGFRNEQFF | TGTGCCAGCAGCCCCGGATTTCGCAATGAGCAGTTCTTC
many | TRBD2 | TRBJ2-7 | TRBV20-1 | CSGTSGQHSSYEQYF | TGCAGTGGTACTAGCGGGCAACATTCCTCCTACGAGCAGTACTTC
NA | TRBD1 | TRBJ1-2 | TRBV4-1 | CACSQPLDRGYGYTF | TGCGCCTGCAGCCAACCTTTGGACAGGGGCTATGGCTACACCTTC
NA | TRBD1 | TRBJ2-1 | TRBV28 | CASSTGQGANEQFF | TGTGCCAGCAGTACCGGACAGGGGGCTAATGAGCAGTTCTTC
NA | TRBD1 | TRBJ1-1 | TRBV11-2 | CASSLRTGDTETFF | TGTGCCAGCAGCCTAAGGACAGGAGATACTGAAACTTTCTTT
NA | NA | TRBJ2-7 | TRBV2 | CASSDWVEQYF | TGTGCCAGCAGTGATTGGGTCGAGCAGTACTTC
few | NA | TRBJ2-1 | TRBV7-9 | CASSFAVVNEQFF | TGTGCCAGCAGCTTCGCCGTCGTCAATGAGCAGTTCTTC
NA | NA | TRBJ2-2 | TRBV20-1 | CSAASGLGDTGELFF | TGCAGTGCCGCTTCCGGACTGGGAGACACCGGGGAGCTGTTTTTT
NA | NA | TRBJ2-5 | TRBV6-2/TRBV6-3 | CVSSKRGETQYF | TGTGTCAGCAGTAAAAGAGGAGAGACCCAGTACTTC
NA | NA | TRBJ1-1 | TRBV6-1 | CASSELAGLGPEAFF | TGTGCCAGCAGTGAACTGGCGGGCCTGGGTCCTGAAGCTTTCTTT
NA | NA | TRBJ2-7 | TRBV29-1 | CNVEGTTNNEQYF | TGCAACGTTGAAGGGACAACTAACAACGAACAGTACTTC
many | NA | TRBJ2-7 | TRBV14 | CASSQTLSLEQYF | TGTGCCAGCAGCCAGACCCTTTCCTTGGAGCAGTACTTC
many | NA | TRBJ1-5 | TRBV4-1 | CASSQVPYQPQHF | TGCGCCAGCAGCCAAGTGCCTTATCAGCCCCAGCATTTT
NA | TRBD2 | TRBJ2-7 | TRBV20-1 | CSVGGISGNTYEQYF | TGCAGTGTTGGGGGGATTAGCGGGAACACCTACGAGCAGTACTTC
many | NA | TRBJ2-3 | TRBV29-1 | CSVDRLAPTDTQYF | TGCAGCGTTGATAGGTTGGCCCCCACAGATACGCAGTATTTT
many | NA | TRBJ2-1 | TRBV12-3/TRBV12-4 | CASSLGGDNEQFF | TGTGCCAGCAGTTTAGGTGGGGACAATGAGCAGTTCTTC